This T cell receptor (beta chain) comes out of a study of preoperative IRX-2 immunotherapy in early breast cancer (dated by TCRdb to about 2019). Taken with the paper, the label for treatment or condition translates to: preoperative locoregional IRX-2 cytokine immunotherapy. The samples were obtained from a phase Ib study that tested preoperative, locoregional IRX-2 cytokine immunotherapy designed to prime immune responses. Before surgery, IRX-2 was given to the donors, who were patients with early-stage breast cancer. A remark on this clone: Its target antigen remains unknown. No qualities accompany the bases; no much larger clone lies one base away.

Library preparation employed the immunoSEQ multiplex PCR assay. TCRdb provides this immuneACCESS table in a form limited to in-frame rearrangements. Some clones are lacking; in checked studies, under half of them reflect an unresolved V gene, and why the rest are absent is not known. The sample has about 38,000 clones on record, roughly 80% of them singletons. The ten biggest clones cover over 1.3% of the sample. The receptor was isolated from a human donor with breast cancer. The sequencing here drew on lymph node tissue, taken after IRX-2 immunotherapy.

The DNA is TGCGCCAGCAGCTGGGCTGGGACAGCTAAAGAGACCCAGTACTTC. Translated, this is CASSWAGTAKETQYF. The V gene is TRBV5-1 and the J gene is TRBJ2-5, with 7 bases matching TRBD1. The CDR3 measures 15 amino acids from cysteine to phenylalanine. The entry retains the CDR3 DNA only, 45 bases that are in frame from base 1. The germline V gene gives CDR1 as SGHRS and CDR2 as YFSETQ. From V the trimming removes 3 bases and from J it removes 3 bases, while the gene matches leave 8 bases of the junction unaccounted for. Where the CDR3 stops, the reference TRBV5-1 and TRBJ2-5 genes take over; the full variable domain is KAGVTQTPRYLIKTRGQQVTLSCSPISGHRSVSWYQQTPGQGLQFLFEYFSETQRNKGNFPGRFSGRQFSNSRSEMNVSTLELGDSALYLCASSWAGTAKETQYFGPGTRLLVL.